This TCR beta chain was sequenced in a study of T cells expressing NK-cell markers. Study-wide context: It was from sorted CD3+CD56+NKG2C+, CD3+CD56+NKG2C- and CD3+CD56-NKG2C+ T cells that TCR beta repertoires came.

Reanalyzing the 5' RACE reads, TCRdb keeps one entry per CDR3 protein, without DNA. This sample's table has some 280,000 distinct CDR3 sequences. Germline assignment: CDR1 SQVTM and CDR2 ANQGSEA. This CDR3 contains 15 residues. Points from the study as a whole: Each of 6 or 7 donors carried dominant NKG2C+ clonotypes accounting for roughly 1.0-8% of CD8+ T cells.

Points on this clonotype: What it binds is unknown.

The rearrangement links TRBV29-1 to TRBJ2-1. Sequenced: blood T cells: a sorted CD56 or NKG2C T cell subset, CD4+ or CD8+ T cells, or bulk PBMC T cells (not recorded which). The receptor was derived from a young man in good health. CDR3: CSVFTKAKVVNEQFF.